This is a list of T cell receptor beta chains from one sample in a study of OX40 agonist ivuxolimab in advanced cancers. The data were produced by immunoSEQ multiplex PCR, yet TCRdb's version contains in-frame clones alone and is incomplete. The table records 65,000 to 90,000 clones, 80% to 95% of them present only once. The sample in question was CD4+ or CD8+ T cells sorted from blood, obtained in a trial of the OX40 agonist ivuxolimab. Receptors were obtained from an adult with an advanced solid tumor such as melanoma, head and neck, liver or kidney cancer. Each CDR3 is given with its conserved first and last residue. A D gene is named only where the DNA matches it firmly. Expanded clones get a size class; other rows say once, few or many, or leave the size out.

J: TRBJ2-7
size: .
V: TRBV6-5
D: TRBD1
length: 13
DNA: TGTGCCAGCAGTCGGGACAGGCAATACGAGCAGTACTTC
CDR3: CASSRDRQYEQYF

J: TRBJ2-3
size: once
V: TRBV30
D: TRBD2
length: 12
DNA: TGTGCCTGGAGTCCCGGACTAGGTACGCAGTATTTT
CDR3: CAWSPGLGTQYF

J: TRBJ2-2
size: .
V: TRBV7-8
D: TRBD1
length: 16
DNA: TGTGCCAGCAGCCCTCGGACAGGGCGGGACACCGGGGAGCTGTTTTTT
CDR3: CASSPRTGRDTGELFF

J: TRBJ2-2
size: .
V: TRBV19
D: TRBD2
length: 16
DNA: TGTGCCAGTAGTATGCGGACTAGCGGGAACACCGGGGAGCTGTTTTTT
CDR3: CASSMRTSGNTGELFF

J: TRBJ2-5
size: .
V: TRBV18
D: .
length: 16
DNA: TGTGCCAGCTCACCACCGTTGGTAGCGCGCCAAGAGACCCAGTACTTC
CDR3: CASSPPLVARQETQYF

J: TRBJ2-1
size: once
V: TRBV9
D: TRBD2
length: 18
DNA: TGTGCCAGCAGCCCCCGACTAGCGGGGGTAGGGGTACGGAATGAGCAGTTCTTC
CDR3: CASSPRLAGVGVRNEQFF

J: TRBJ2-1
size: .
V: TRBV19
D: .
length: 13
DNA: TGTGCCATCGGGCCTAGCTCCTACAATGAGCAGTTCTTC
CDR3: CAIGPSSYNEQFF

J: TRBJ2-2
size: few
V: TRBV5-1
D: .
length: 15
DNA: TGCGCCAGCAGCTTGGATGGGGCGGGTGTCGGGGAGCTGTTTTTT
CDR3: CASSLDGAGVGELFF

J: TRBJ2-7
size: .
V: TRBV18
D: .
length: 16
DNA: TGTGCCAGCTCACCCCCGGGATTCCGTACCTCCTACGAGCAGTACTTC
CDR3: CASSPPGFRTSYEQYF

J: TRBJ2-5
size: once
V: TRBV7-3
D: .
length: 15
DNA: TGTGCCAGCAGCCCCGAAGGGGCCATATTAGAGACCCAGTACTTC
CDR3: CASSPEGAILETQYF

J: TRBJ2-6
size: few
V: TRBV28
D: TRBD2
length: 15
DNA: TGTGCCAGCAGGGGGGGGAGCTCTGGGGCCAACGTCCTGACTTTC
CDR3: CASRGGSSGANVLTF

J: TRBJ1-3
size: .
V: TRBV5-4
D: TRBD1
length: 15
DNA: TGTGCCAGCAGCTTGGACAGGGGCTCTGGAAACACCATATATTTT
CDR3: CASSLDRGSGNTIYF

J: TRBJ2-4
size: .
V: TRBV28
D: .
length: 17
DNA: TGTGCCAGCAGCCCAATTTTGGGCGATCTAGCCAAAAACATTCAGTACTTC
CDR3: CASSPILGDLAKNIQYF

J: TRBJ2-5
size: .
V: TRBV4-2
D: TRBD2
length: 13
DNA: TGTGCCAGCGGCCCCCGGGGGGGAAAGACCCAGTACTTC
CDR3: CASGPRGGKTQYF

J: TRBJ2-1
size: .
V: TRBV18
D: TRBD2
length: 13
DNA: TGTGCCAGCTCACCCGCTAGCGGGAATGAGCAGTTCTTC
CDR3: CASSPASGNEQFF

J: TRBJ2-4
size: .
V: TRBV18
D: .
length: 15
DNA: TGTGCCAGCTCCTACAACGTGGGGGAAGGGAACATTCAGTACTTC
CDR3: CASSYNVGEGNIQYF

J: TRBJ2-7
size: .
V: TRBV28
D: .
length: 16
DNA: TGTGCCAGCAGGGCCGTCGGAGGAGGGGTGGGGTACGAGCAGTACTTC
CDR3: CASRAVGGGVGYEQYF

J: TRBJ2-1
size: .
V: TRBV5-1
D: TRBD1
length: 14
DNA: TGCGCCAGTAAGACCGAAGGGGGCTTCAATGAGCAGTTCTTC
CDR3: CASKTEGGFNEQFF

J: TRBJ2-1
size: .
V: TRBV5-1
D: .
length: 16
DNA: TGCGCCAGCAGCTTGGATCCGGGGATACGGTACAATGAGCAGTTCTTC
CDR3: CASSLDPGIRYNEQFF

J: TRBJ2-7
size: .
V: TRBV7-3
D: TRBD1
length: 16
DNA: TGTGCCAGCAGCCCCGGGCCCCCGGGACAGAGCTACGAGCAGTACTTC
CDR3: CASSPGPPGQSYEQYF

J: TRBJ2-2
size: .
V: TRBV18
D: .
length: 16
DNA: TGTGCCAGCTCACTCGCTAAAGTCGAGAACACCGGGGAGCTGTTTTTT
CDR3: CASSLAKVENTGELFF

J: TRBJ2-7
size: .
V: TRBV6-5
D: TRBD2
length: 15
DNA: TGTGCCAGCAGGTCCCTAGCGGGGCCCCTCTACGAGCAGTACTTC
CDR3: CASRSLAGPLYEQYF

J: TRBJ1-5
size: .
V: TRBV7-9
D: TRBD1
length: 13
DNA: TGTGCCAGCAGCCAACAGGGGGATCAGCCCCAGCATTTT
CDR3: CASSQQGDQPQHF

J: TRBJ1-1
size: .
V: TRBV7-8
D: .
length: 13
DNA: TGTGCCAGCAGCCCCCCCGGCGACACTGAAGCTTTCTTT
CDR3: CASSPPGDTEAFF

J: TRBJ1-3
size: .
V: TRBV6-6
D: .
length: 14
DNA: TGTGCCAGCAGACGGACGCTCTCTGGAAACACCATATATTTT
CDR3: CASRRTLSGNTIYF

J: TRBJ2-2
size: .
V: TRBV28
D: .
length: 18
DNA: TGTGCCAGCAGTTTATGGCCGGGCACCCTAATAAGGACCGGGGAGCTGTTTTTT
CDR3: CASSLWPGTLIRTGELFF

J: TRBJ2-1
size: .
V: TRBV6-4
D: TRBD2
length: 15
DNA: TGTGCCAGCAGTGCTGGGACTAGCGGTACCAATGAGCAGTTCTTC
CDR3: CASSAGTSGTNEQFF

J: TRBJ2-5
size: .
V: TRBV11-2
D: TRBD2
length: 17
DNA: TGTGCCAGCAGCCCCCGGCTAGCGGGAGGGCCTGGGGAGACCCAGTACTTC
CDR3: CASSPRLAGGPGETQYF

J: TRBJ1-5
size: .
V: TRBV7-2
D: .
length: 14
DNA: TGTGCCAGCAGCCTCTATCCAGGCCGGACGCCCCAGCATTTT
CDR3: CASSLYPGRTPQHF